Listed below are T cell receptor beta chains from one sample, sequenced in a study of blood T cell repertoires in COVID-19. Assay used: immunoSEQ multiplex PCR; TCRdb lists only in-frame clones, some missing. In the table there are around 160,000 clones, 85% to 90% of which are singletons. Material: PBMCs or T cells enriched from blood (not recorded which). All receptors derive from a woman in her twenties or thirties with acute COVID-19. CDR3s include the opening cysteine and the closing phenylalanine or tryptophan. Each record gives: V gene, J gene, clone size, D gene, CDR3 DNA, CDR3 protein. A D gene is named only where the DNA matches it firmly. Clone size, where shown, is once, few, many, or a class for clones that have expanded.

V gene: TRBV28; J gene: TRBJ1-2; clone size: -; D gene: -; CDR3 DNA: TGTGCCAGCAGTTTCCTTGACAGCTACTATGGCTACACCTTC; CDR3 protein: CASSFLDSYYGYTF
V gene: TRBV4-3; J gene: TRBJ2-7; clone size: large; D gene: TRBD2; CDR3 DNA: TGCGCCAGCAGCCAAGGGTTAGCGGGAGAGGGGTACGAGCAGTACTTC; CDR3 protein: CASSQGLAGEGYEQYF
V gene: TRBV2; J gene: TRBJ2-2; clone size: once; D gene: TRBD2; CDR3 DNA: TGTGCCAGCAAGGGGCTAGCGGGAGGGCCCGACACCGGGGAGCTGTTTTTT; CDR3 protein: CASKGLAGGPDTGELFF
V gene: TRBV19; J gene: TRBJ2-7; clone size: once; D gene: TRBD2; CDR3 DNA: TGTGCCAGTAGTATAAGCGCTCCGGGACTAGCGGGGTCCTACGAGCAGTACTTC; CDR3 protein: CASSISAPGLAGSYEQYF
V gene: TRBV11-3; J gene: TRBJ2-7; clone size: once; D gene: TRBD2; CDR3 DNA: TGTGCCAGCAGCTTATCTAGCGGACCCTACGAGCAGTACTTC; CDR3 protein: CASSLSSGPYEQYF
V gene: TRBV29-1; J gene: TRBJ1-5; clone size: -; D gene: -; CDR3 DNA: TGCAGCGTTGGGGACATTAGCAATCAGCCCCAGCATTTT; CDR3 protein: CSVGDISNQPQHF
V gene: TRBV15; J gene: TRBJ2-1; clone size: -; D gene: -; CDR3 DNA: TGTGCCACCAGCAAGGGGCCATCAACTGTCAATGAGCAGTTCTTC; CDR3 protein: CATSKGPSTVNEQFF
V gene: TRBV18; J gene: TRBJ2-7; clone size: -; D gene: TRBD1; CDR3 DNA: TGTGCCAGCTCATTTCGACAGGGAAGAGACGAGCAGTACTTC; CDR3 protein: CASSFRQGRDEQYF
V gene: TRBV7-8; J gene: TRBJ2-1; clone size: -; D gene: -; CDR3 DNA: TGTGCCAGCAGCTTAGCCCGACTAGTCTACAATGAGCAGTTCTTC; CDR3 protein: CASSLARLVYNEQFF
V gene: TRBV11-3; J gene: TRBJ2-5; clone size: -; D gene: -; CDR3 DNA: TGTGCCAGCAGCCCAAGTCGGGTGGAGACCCAGTACTTC; CDR3 protein: CASSPSRVETQYF
V gene: TRBV25-1; J gene: TRBJ2-7; clone size: -; D gene: -; CDR3 DNA: TGTGCCAGCAGTGATCGGTCAGGAGGCGAGCAGTACTTC; CDR3 protein: CASSDRSGGEQYF
V gene: TRBV7-8; J gene: TRBJ1-1; clone size: -; D gene: TRBD1; CDR3 DNA: TGTGCCAGCAGCTTAATTACAGGGGGCCACACTGAAGCTTTCTTT; CDR3 protein: CASSLITGGHTEAFF
V gene: TRBV15; J gene: TRBJ2-6; clone size: once; D gene: TRBD1; CDR3 DNA: TGTGCCACCAGCAGAGATCCTGGGACAGGGACTGGGGCCAACGTCCTGACTTTC; CDR3 protein: CATSRDPGTGTGANVLTF
V gene: TRBV7-8; J gene: TRBJ2-2; clone size: once; D gene: TRBD2; CDR3 DNA: TGTGCCAGCAGCTCGCCGACTAGCGGGAGGGCCGGGGAGCTGTTTTTT; CDR3 protein: CASSSPTSGRAGELFF
V gene: TRBV28; J gene: TRBJ1-2; clone size: -; D gene: TRBD1; CDR3 DNA: TGTGCCAGCAGCCCACAGGGGAACTATGGCTACACCTTC; CDR3 protein: CASSPQGNYGYTF
V gene: TRBV10-3; J gene: TRBJ1-2; clone size: -; D gene: -; CDR3 DNA: TGTGCCATCAGTTCGGGATACTATGGCTACACCTTC; CDR3 protein: CAISSGYYGYTF
V gene: TRBV7-8; J gene: TRBJ2-7; clone size: -; D gene: TRBD2; CDR3 DNA: TGTGCCAGCAGCCCCGGACTAGCGGGGTCCTACGAGCAGTACTTC; CDR3 protein: CASSPGLAGSYEQYF
V gene: TRBV3-1/TRBV3-2; J gene: TRBJ2-4; clone size: -; D gene: -; CDR3 DNA: TGTGCCAGCAGCCAGTCCCTGGGGCAGGGACTAGCCAAAAACATTCAGTACTTC; CDR3 protein: CASSQSLGQGLAKNIQYF
V gene: TRBV9; J gene: TRBJ1-2; clone size: -; D gene: TRBD1; CDR3 DNA: TGTGCCAGCAGCGACGGGACAGAGGGCTATGGCTACACCTTC; CDR3 protein: CASSDGTEGYGYTF
V gene: TRBV29-1; J gene: TRBJ1-1; clone size: -; D gene: -; CDR3 DNA: TGCAGCGTTGAGACCTGGGGGGACACTGAAGCTTTCTTT; CDR3 protein: CSVETWGDTEAFF
V gene: TRBV4-1; J gene: TRBJ2-2; clone size: -; D gene: -; CDR3 DNA: TGCGCCAGCAGCCTTACCCTAGGGGTACTGGGGGGGGAGCTGTTTTTT; CDR3 protein: CASSLTLGVLGGELFF
V gene: TRBV19; J gene: TRBJ2-7; clone size: -; D gene: TRBD2; CDR3 DNA: TGTGCCAGTAGCCCAGCGGGAGGGTACGAGCAGTACTTC; CDR3 protein: CASSPAGGYEQYF
V gene: TRBV25-1; J gene: TRBJ2-5; clone size: -; D gene: TRBD2; CDR3 DNA: TGTGCCAGCAGTGAACCTAGCGGGAGAGGAGGGGAGACCCAGTACTTC; CDR3 protein: CASSEPSGRGGETQYF
V gene: TRBV29-1; J gene: TRBJ1-1; clone size: -; D gene: TRBD1; CDR3 DNA: TGCAGCGTTAGTACAGGGGTCTTGGCTGAAGCTTTCTTT; CDR3 protein: CSVSTGVLAEAFF